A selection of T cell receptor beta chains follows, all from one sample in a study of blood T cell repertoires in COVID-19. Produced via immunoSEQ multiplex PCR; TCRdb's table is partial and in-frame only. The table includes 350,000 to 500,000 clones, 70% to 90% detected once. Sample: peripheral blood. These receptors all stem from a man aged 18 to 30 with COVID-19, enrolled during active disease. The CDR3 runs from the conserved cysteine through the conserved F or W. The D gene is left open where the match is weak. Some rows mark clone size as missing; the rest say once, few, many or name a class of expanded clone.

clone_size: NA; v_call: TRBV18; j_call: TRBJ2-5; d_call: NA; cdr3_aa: CASSPKAPGETQYF; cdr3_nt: TGTGCCAGCTCACCAAAGGCTCCAGGGGAGACCCAGTACTTC
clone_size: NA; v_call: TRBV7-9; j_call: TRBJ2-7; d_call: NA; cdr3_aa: CASSRDKGHFGEQYF; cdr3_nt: TGTGCCAGCAGCCGTGACAAGGGACATTTTGGCGAGCAGTACTTC
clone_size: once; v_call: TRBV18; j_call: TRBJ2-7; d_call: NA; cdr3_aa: CASSPPVDSPAPYEQYF; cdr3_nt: TGTGCCAGCTCACCACCGGTCGACTCCCCAGCACCCTACGAGCAGTACTTC
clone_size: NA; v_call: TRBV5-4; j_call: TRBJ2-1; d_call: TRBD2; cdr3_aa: CASSRGLAGHNEQFF; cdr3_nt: TGTGCCAGCAGCCGGGGACTAGCGGGACACAATGAGCAGTTCTTC
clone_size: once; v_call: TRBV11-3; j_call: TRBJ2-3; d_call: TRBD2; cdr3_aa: CASSPGLAGDTQYF; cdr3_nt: TGTGCCAGCAGCCCGGGGCTAGCGGGAGATACGCAGTATTTT
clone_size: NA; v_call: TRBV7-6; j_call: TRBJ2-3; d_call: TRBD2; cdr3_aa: CASSLGLAGVTGTDTQYF; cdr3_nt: TGTGCCAGCAGCTTGGGACTAGCGGGAGTAACAGGGACAGATACGCAGTATTTT
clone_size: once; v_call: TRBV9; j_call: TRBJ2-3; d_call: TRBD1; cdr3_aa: CASSVVKGQGGFTDTQYF; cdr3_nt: TGTGCCAGCAGCGTAGTAAAAGGACAGGGAGGTTTCACAGATACGCAGTATTTT
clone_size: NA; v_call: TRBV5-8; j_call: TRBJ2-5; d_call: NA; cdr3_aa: CASSSQGTQETQYF; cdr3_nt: TGTGCCAGCAGTTCCCAGGGTACCCAAGAGACCCAGTACTTC
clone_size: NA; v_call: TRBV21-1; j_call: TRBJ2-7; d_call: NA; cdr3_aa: CASGRGEQYF; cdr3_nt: TGTGCCAGTGGGAGGGGCGAGCAGTACTTC
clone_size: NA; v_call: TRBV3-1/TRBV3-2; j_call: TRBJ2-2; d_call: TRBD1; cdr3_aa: CASSQEDLGTGVGELFF; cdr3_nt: TGTGCCAGCAGCCAAGAGGACCTTGGGACAGGGGTCGGGGAGCTGTTTTTT
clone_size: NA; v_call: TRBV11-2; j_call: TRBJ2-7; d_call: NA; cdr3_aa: CASSFRSYEQYF; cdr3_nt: TGTGCCAGCAGCTTTCGGTCCTACGAGCAGTACTTC
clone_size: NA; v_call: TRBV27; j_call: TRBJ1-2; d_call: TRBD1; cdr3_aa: CASRSSGTEGGYTF; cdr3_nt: TGTGCCAGCAGATCTTCCGGGACAGAAGGAGGCTACACCTTC
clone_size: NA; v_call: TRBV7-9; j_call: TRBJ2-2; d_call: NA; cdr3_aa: CASSFLSGPGELFF; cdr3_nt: TGTGCCAGCAGCTTCCTTAGCGGTCCCGGGGAGCTGTTTTTT
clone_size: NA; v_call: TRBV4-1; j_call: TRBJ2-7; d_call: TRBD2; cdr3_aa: CASSQDPSGTLYEQYF; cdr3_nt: TGCGCCAGCAGCCAAGATCCGAGCGGGACTCTCTACGAGCAGTACTTC
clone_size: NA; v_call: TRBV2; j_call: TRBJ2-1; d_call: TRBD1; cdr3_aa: CASSDRGINEQFF; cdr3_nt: TGTGCCAGCAGTGACAGGGGGATCAATGAGCAGTTCTTC
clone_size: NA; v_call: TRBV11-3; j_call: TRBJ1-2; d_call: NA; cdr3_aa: CASSLVTGQAGTF; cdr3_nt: TGTGCCAGCAGCTTAGTCACAGGACAAGCTGGCACCTTC
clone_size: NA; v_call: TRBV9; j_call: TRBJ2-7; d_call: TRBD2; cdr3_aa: CASSVPFGGGTSFNSYEQYF; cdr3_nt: TGTGCCAGCAGCGTACCCTTCGGGGGCGGGACTAGTTTTAATTCGTACGAGCAGTACTTC
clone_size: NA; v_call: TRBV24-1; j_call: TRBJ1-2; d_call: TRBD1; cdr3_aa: CATSDSGTGIVGNGYTF; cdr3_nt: TGTGCCACCAGTGATTCAGGGACAGGGATCGTAGGGAATGGCTACACCTTC
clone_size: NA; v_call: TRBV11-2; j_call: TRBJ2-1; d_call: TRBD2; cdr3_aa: CASSLAAGVYNEQFF; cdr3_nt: TGTGCCAGCAGCTTAGCGGCGGGAGTGTACAATGAGCAGTTCTTC
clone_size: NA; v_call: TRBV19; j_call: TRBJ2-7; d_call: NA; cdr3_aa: CASSMGQGASYEQYF; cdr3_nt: TGTGCCAGTAGTATGGGTCAAGGAGCCTCCTACGAGCAGTACTTC
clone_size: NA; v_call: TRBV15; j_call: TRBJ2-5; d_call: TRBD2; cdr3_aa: CATSRGGLVAQETQYF; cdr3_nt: TGTGCCACCAGCAGAGGGGGACTAGTGGCCCAAGAGACCCAGTACTTC
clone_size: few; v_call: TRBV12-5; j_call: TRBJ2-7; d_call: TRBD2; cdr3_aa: CASGLAMPGLAYEQYF; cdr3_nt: TGTGCTAGTGGTTTGGCTATGCCGGGACTAGCCTACGAGCAGTACTTC
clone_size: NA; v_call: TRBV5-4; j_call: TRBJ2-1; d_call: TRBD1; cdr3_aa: CASSLYGTGTYNEQFF; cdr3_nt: TGTGCCAGCAGCTTGTATGGGACAGGGACATACAATGAGCAGTTCTTC
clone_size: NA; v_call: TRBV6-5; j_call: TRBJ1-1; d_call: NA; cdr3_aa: CAIRRGMNTEAFF; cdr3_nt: TGTGCCATTCGTAGGGGCATGAACACTGAAGCTTTCTTT
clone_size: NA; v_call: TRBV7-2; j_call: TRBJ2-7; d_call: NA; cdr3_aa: CASSPYVWGVEQYF; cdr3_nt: TGTGCCAGCAGTCCTTACGTATGGGGGGTGGAGCAGTACTTC
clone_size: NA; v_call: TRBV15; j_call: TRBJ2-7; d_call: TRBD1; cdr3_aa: CATSRGRDRVSYEQYF; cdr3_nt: TGTGCCACCAGCAGGGGCCGGGACAGGGTATCCTACGAGCAGTACTTC
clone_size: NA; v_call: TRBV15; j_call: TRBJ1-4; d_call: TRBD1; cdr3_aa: CATSRGTGGSEKLFF; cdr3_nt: TGTGCCACCAGCAGGGGGACAGGGGGGAGTGAAAAACTGTTTTTT
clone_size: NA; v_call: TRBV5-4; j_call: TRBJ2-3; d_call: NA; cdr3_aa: CASRGGSTDTQYF; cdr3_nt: TGTGCCAGTAGGGGCGGAAGCACAGATACGCAGTATTTT
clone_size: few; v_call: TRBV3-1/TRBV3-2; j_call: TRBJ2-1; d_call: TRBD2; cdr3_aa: CASSQGGGLAEFNEQFF; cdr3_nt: TGTGCCAGCAGCCAAGGTGGGGGACTAGCCGAATTCAATGAGCAGTTCTTC
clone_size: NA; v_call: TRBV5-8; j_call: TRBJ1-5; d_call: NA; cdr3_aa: CASSLGSGYQPQHF; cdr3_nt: TGTGCCAGCAGCTTGGGGAGCGGTTATCAGCCCCAGCATTTT
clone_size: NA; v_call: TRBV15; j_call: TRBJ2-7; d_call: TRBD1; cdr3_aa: CATSRVGGTGAYEQYF; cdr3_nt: TGTGCCACCAGCAGAGTCGGAGGGACAGGGGCCTACGAGCAGTACTTC
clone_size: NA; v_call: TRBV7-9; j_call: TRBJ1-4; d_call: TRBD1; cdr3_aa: CASSWKGTGWEKLFF; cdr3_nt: TGTGCCAGCAGCTGGAAAGGGACAGGGTGGGAAAAACTGTTTTTT
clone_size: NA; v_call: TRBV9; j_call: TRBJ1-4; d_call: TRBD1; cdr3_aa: CASSPGDRGSEKLFF; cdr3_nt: TGTGCCAGCAGCCCGGGCGACAGGGGAAGCGAAAAACTGTTTTTT
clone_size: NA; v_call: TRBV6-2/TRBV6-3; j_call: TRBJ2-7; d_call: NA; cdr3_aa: CASSYSRFEQYF; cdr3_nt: TGTGCCAGCAGTTACTCTCGGTTCGAGCAGTACTTC
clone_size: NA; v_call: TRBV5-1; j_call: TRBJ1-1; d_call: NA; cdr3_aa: CASSFEYRRSNTEAFF; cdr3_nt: TGCGCCAGCAGCTTTGAGTACCGCCGTTCGAACACTGAAGCTTTCTTT
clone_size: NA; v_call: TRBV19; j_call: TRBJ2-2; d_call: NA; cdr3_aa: CASTNTGPPGELFF; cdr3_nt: TGTGCCAGTACGAATACAGGGCCGCCCGGGGAGCTGTTTTTT
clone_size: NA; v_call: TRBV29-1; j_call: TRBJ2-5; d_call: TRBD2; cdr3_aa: CSVEGRLAVQETQYF; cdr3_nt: TGCAGCGTTGAAGGGCGACTAGCGGTCCAAGAGACCCAGTACTTC
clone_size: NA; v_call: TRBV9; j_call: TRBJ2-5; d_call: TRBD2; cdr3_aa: CASSVVSSGGAGETQYF; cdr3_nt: TGTGCCAGCAGCGTAGTTAGTAGCGGGGGGGCCGGAGAGACCCAGTACTTC
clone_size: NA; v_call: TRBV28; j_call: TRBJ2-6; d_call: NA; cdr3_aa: CATKGPGHLSGANVLTF; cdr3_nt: TGTGCCACCAAAGGTCCGGGACACCTCTCTGGGGCCAACGTCCTGACTTTC
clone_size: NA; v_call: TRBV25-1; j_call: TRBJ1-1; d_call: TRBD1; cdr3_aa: CASSASRTGPAEAFF; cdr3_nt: TGTGCCAGCAGTGCCTCCCGGACAGGGCCGGCTGAAGCTTTCTTT
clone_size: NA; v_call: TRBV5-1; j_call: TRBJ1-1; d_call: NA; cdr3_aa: CASSSGQKNTEAFF; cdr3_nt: TGCGCCAGCAGCTCAGGACAGAAGAACACTGAAGCTTTCTTT
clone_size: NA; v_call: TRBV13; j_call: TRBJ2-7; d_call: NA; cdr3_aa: CASSLGGGAIRYEQYF; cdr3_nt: TGTGCCAGCAGCTTAGGAGGAGGGGCGATACGCTACGAGCAGTACTTC
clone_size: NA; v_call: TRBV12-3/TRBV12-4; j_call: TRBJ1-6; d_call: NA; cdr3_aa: CASSFISNSPLHF; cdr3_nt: TGTGCCAGCAGTTTCATAAGCAATTCACCCCTCCACTTT
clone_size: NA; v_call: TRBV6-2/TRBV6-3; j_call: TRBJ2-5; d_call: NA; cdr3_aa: CASSSQQGMETQYF; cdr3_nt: TGTGCCAGCAGTTCCCAACAGGGAATGGAGACCCAGTACTTC
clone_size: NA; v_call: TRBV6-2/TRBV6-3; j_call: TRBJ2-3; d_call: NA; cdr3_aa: CASSYRSSAKSSTDTQYF; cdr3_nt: TGTGCCAGCAGTTACCGGTCTAGCGCGAAGTCTAGCACAGATACGCAGTATTTT
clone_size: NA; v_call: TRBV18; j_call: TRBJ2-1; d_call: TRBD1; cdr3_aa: CASSPRVGGAISYNEQFF; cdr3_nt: TGTGCCAGCTCACCACGGGTAGGGGGCGCGATATCCTACAATGAGCAGTTCTTC
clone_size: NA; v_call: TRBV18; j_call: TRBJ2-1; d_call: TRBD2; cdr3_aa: CASSQGLAAYNEQFF; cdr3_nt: TGTGCCAGCTCACAGGGACTAGCGGCCTACAATGAGCAGTTCTTC
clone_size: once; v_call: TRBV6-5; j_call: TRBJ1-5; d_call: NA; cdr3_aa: CASSYDITQPQHF; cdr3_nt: TGTGCCAGCAGTTACGACATTACCCAGCCCCAGCATTTT
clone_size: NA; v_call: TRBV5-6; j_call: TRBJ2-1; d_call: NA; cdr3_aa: CASSPGETNNEQFF; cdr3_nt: TGTGCCAGCAGCCCGGGAGAGACTAACAATGAGCAGTTCTTC
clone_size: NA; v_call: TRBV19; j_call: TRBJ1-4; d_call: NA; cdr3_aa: CASSEDSATNEKLFF; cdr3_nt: TGTGCCAGTAGTGAGGACTCTGCAACTAATGAAAAACTGTTTTTT
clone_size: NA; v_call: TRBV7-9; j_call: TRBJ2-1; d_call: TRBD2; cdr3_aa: CASSHRTSGSTVHEQFF; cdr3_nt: TGTGCCAGCAGCCACCGGACTAGCGGGTCCACCGTACATGAGCAGTTCTTC
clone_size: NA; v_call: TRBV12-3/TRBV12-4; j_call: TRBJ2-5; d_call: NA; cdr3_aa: CASRRDTKETQYF; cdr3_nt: TGTGCCAGCAGACGGGACACTAAAGAGACCCAGTACTTC
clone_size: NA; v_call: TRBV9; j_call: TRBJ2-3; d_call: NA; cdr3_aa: CASSVTDTDTQYF; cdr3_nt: TGTGCCAGCAGCGTGACTGACACAGATACGCAGTATTTT
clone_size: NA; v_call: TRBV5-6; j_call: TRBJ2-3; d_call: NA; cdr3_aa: CASSSGQIYTDTQYF; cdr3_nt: TGTGCCAGCAGCTCGGGACAAATATACACAGATACGCAGTATTTT
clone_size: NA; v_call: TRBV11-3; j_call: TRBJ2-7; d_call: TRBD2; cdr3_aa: CASSWTSGIYEQYF; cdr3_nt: TGTGCCAGCAGCTGGACTAGCGGTATCTACGAGCAGTACTTC